Shown below are 8 T cell receptor beta chains from a single sample sequenced in a study of blood T cell repertoires in COVID-19. TCRdb keeps only in-frame clones here, not all; method: immunoSEQ multiplex PCR. This table holds under 200,000 clones, 75% to 90% found once. Sequencing used peripheral blood. These receptors came from a woman aged 40 to 50 with acute or convalescent COVID-19.

DNA of the CDR3: TGTGCCAGCAGCGTGGAGGACAGGGACTATTCACCCCTCCACTTT. Encoded protein: CASSVEDRDYSPLHF. The chain is built from TRBV9 and TRBJ1-6; 8 bases map to TRBD1. The CDR3 length is 15 residues. CDR1 and CDR2 from the germline V gene are SGDLS and YYNGEE. J gave up 8 bases and V 2 bases, and 6 bases lay outside the gene matches. Looking up the rest from reference TRBV9 and TRBJ1-6 gives the full variable domain: DSGVTQTPKHLITATGQRVTLRCSPRSGDLSVYWYQQSLDQGLQFLIQYYNGEERAKGNILERFSAQQFPDLHSELNLSSLELGDSALYFCASSVEDRDYSPLHFGNGTRLTVT.

The V and J genes are TRBV7-9 and TRBJ1-2; D might be TRBD1 (6 bases). The CDR3 runs to 13 residues. Germline CDR1 is SEHNR and CDR2 is FQNEAQ (reference sequence). Between the trimmed V and J ends, which lost 5 bases and 8 bases, there was a span of 15 bases. The CDR3 spells CASSATGLGGYTF. CDR3 coding DNA: TGTGCCAGCAGCGCCACAGGGTTGGGCGGCTACACCTTC. Variable domain in full (rest from reference TRBV7-9 and TRBJ1-2): DTGVSQNPRHKITKRGQNVTFRCDPISEHNRLYWYRQTLGQGPEFLTYFQNEAQLEKSRLLSDRFSAERPKGSFSTLEIQRTEQGDSAMYLCASSATGLGGYTFGSGTRLTVV.

The genes are TRBV7-2 and TRBJ2-1; 12 positions agree with TRBD2. This CDR3 has 16 amino acids. Germline V gene lookup returns CDR1 SGHTA and CDR2 FQGNSA. V dropped 5 bases and J dropped 4; count of bases not matched to a gene: 6. DNA for the CDR3: TGTGCCAGCAGCGGAGGACTAGCGGGACCGTACAATGAGCAGTTCTTC. Amino acids: CASSGGLAGPYNEQFF.

The CDR3, as DNA: TGTGCCAGCAGTTTAACCAGGGGCAACACTGAAGCTTTCTTT. Residues: CASSLTRGNTEAFF. The chain couples TRBV27 to TRBJ1-1; the D gene is possibly TRBD1 (6 bases). V lost 2 bases to trimming and J lost 2 bases, with 9 bases between them. Germline V gene sequence: CDR1 MNHEY, CDR2 SMNVEV (reference sequence). There are 14 residues in the CDR3.

The rearrangement uses TRBV12-3 or TRBV12-4 and TRBJ1-3; D gene unclear. The V end was cut by 5 bases, the J end by 7 bases, with 6 bases between. This CDR3 contains 11 residues. CDR3 bases: TGTGCCAGCAGTCGAGCTAACACCATATATTTT. This gives the protein CASSRANTIYF.

This chain uses TRBV6-9 with TRBJ2-5; 10 nucleotides align to TRBD2. CDR3 size: 22 residues. The V gene end was trimmed by 8 bases and the J gene end by 1 base; junction bases not matched to a gene: 28. CDR1 and CDR2 (germline): MNHGY, SVAAGI. CDR3 DNA: TGTGCCAGCTATGGGAACAGGGCCATTGAGGCTAGCGGGGGACGGGGCCAAGAGACCCAGTACTTC. This translates into CASYGNRAIEASGGRGQETQYF.

The rearrangement links TRBV9 to TRBJ1-3; 7 positions agree with TRBD1. Germline V CDR1 and CDR2: SGDLS, YYNGEE. The ends lost 4 bases at V and 0 bases at J; junction bases unmatched: 1. The CDR3 extends over 14 amino acids. CDR3 sequence reads: CASSYRGSGNTIYF. For the CDR3, the DNA is TGTGCCAGCAGCTACAGGGGCTCTGGAAACACCATATATTTT. Complete variable domain (other parts from reference TRBV9 and TRBJ1-3): DSGVTQTPKHLITATGQRVTLRCSPRSGDLSVYWYQQSLDQGLQFLIQYYNGEERAKGNILERFSAQQFPDLHSELNLSSLELGDSALYFCASSYRGSGNTIYFGEGSWLTVV.

The V and J genes are TRBV5-8 and TRBJ2-1, with 11 bases that match TRBD1. V lost 4 bases, J lost 0 bases, and 3 bases stayed unmatched. Per germline, CDR1 SGHTS and CDR2 YDEGEE. This CDR3 spans 16 amino acids. The chain's CDR3 is CASSAGTGGSYNEQFF. In DNA, the CDR3 is TGTGCCAGCAGCGCCGGGACAGGGGGCTCCTACAATGAGCAGTTCTTC.